This TCR beta chain was identified during a study of response to subunit inactivated influenza vaccine. Whole-study findings and limits: Authors suggested each seasonal flu vaccination may recruit only limited numbers of new T cells.

TCRdb ran MiXCR on the RT-PCR reads and lists one entry per CDR3 protein. The table has 650,000 to 800,000 distinct CDR3 sequences, 18% seen once; the top ten hold approximately 11%. This clonotype was observed at least ten times. What it binds is not known. V was pared by 5 bases and J by 6 bases, with 19 bases between. In germline, CDR1 is DFQATT, CDR2 SNEGSKA (reference sequence). The CDR3 is 14 residues long. This clonotype was obtained from a man in his forties or fifties who received an inactivated influenza vaccine. V usage is TRBV20-1 and J usage is TRBJ1-1; D not resolved. Sequenced here: PBMCs from blood, sampled 5 days after vaccination. CDR3 loop: CSAPHSFRVSEAFF. The CDR3 DNA reads as TGCAGTGCTCCACACTCCTTTAGGGTATCTGAAGCTTTCTTT.